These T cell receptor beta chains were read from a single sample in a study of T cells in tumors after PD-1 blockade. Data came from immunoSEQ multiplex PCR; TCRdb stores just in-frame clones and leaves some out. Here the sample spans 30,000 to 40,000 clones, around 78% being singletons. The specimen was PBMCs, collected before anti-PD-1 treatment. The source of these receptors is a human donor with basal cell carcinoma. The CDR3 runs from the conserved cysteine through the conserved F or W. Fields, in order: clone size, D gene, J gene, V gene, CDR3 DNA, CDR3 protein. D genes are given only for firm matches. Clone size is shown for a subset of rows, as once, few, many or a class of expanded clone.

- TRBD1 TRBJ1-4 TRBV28 TGTGCCAACAGTCCAGGGACAGAAAATGAAAAACTGTTTTTT CANSPGTENEKLFF
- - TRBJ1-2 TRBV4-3 TGCGCCAGCAGCCAAGATCCACAGGGAGATTTGGATGGCTACACCTTC CASSQDPQGDLDGYTF
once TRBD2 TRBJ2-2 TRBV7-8 TGTGCCAGCAGCTTCGGGGGACTAGCGGGGGGTCGCGCCGGGGAGCTGTTTTTT CASSFGGLAGGRAGELFF
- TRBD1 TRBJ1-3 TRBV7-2 TGTGCCAGCAGTAACTTCCAGGGGGCAAGAGGAAACACCATATATTTT CASSNFQGARGNTIYF
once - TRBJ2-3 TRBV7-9 TGTGCCAGCAGCTTCCAATTGGGAACCACAGATACGCAGTATTTT CASSFQLGTTDTQYF
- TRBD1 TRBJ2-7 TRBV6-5 TGTGCCAGCAGTTTCGATGGACAGGGCCCCAAGAGCGAGCAGTACTTC CASSFDGQGPKSEQYF
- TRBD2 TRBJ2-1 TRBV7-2 TGTGCCAGCAGCTTGGCTCTCGGGGGGGCCTCGAATGAGCAGTTCTTC CASSLALGGASNEQFF
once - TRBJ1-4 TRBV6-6 TGTGCCAGCAGTTACCGCCAGGGGTTTGAAAAACTGTTTTTT CASSYRQGFEKLFF
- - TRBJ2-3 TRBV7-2 TGTGCCTCCAGACCGGCGGGTGCCCGCACAGATACGCAGTATTTT CASRPAGARTDTQYF
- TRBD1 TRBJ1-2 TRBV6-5 TGTGCCAGCAGCCGGACAGGACGTAACTATGGCTACACCTTC CASSRTGRNYGYTF
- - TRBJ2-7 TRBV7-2 TGTGCCAGCAGCTTAGCGGGACAAAGGGCCTACGAGCAGTACTTC CASSLAGQRAYEQYF
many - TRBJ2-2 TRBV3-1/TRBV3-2 TGTGCCAGCAGCCCCAAACGACAGCCGACGGCAGGGAGGACCGGGGAGCTGTTTTTT CASSPKRQPTAGRTGELFF
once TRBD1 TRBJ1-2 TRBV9 TGTGCCAGCAGCCCCAGGGACAGGGGATCCGTCTATGGCTACACCTTC CASSPRDRGSVYGYTF
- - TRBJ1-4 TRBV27 TGTGCCAGCACCTTGGGGGGGTCTAATGAAAAACTGTTTTTT CASTLGGSNEKLFF
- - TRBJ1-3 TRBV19 TGTGCCAGTAGCCGACTGACGAAGATAAGAAACACCATATATTTT CASSRLTKIRNTIYF
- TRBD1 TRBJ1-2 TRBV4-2 TGTGCCAGCAGCCGCGAGGGGACAGGGATCGGCTACACCTTC CASSREGTGIGYTF
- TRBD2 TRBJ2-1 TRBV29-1 TGCAGCGTTCTTGTAACTAGCGGGAATGAGCAGTTCTTC CSVLVTSGNEQFF
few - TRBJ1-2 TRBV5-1 TGCGCCAGCAGCTTGGGGGGTTTTACGGACGACTATGGCTACACCTTC CASSLGGFTDDYGYTF
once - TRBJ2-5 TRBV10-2 TGCGCCAGCAGCCGGGGGGCAAGAGAGACCCAGTACTTC CASSRGARETQYF
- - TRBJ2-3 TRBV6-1 TGTGCCAGCAGTGATAGGGTGGGGTTTGCAGATACGCAGTATTTT CASSDRVGFADTQYF
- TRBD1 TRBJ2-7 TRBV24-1 TGTGCCACCAGCAGGGGGCTCCCCCCCTACGAGCAGTACTTC CATSRGLPPYEQYF
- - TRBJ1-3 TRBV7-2 TGTGCCAGCAGCATAAACGGGGACCCCACTGGAAACACCATATATTTT CASSINGDPTGNTIYF
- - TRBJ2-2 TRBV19 TGTGCCAGTAAACTGGGGTCGGGGGCCGGGGAGCTGTTTTTT CASKLGSGAGELFF
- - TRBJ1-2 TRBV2 TGTGCCAGCCCTAGCGGACAGATCGACTATGGCTACACCTTC CASPSGQIDYGYTF
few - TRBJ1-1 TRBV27 TGTGCCAGCAGTCCGGGGTGGGGAAACACTGAAGCTTTCTTT CASSPGWGNTEAFF
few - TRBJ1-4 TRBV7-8 TGTGCCAGCAGCACCGGGACAACCCCTGAAAAACTGTTTTTT CASSTGTTPEKLFF
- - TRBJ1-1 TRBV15 TGTGCCACCAGCGGTTGGGGGACACTAACCACTGAAGCTTTCTTT CATSGWGTLTTEAFF
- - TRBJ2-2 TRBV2 TGTGCCAGCAAACCAAACTGGAACACCGGGGAGCTGTTTTTT CASKPNWNTGELFF
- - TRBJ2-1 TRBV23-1 TGCGCCAGCAACCCTCGCCCGGTTTACAATGAGCAGTTCTTC CASNPRPVYNEQFF
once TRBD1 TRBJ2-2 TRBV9 TGTGCCAGCAGCGTTGGGACAGGGGGGACCGGGGAGCTGTTTTTT CASSVGTGGTGELFF
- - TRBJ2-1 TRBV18 TGTGCCAGCGCAACCGAAGCCTACAATGAGCAGTTCTTC CASATEAYNEQFF
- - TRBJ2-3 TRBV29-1 TGCAGCGTTGAACTTTTTATCCTAGCTCAGGCAGATACGCAGTATTTT CSVELFILAQADTQYF
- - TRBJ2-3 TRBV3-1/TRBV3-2 TGTGCCAGCAGCCAAGAAAGAGCGGCTATTGGCACAGATACGCAGTATTTT CASSQERAAIGTDTQYF
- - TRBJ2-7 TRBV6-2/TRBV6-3 TGTGCCAGCAGTTCAACTCGAGACCTCTACGAGCAGTACTTC CASSSTRDLYEQYF
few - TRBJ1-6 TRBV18 TGTGCCAGCTCACCAGAGACGGCGAATTCACCCCTCCACTTT CASSPETANSPLHF
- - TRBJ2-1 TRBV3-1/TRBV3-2 TGTGCCAGCAGCATCGTCGATGAGCAGTTCTTC CASSIVDEQFF
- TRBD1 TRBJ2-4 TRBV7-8 TGTGCCAGCAGCAACCGGGACAGGGTAGCCAAAAACATTCAGTACTTC CASSNRDRVAKNIQYF
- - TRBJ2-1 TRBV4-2 TGTGCCAGCAGCCAAGAGGGCGGCTCCTACAATGAGCAGTTCTTC CASSQEGGSYNEQFF
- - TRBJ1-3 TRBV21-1 TGTGCCAGCAAATCAGGGGGTGGCTCTGGAAACACCATATATTTT CASKSGGGSGNTIYF
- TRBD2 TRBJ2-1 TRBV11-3 TGTGCCAGCAGCTTAGATATGAAGCGGGCTAGCGGCCGCCGGAATGAGCAGTTCTTC CASSLDMKRASGRRNEQFF
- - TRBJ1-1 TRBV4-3 TGCGCCAGCAGCCGGGGGGGGCGAGGAAGGAACACTGAAGCTTTCTTT CASSRGGRGRNTEAFF
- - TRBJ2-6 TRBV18 TGTGCCAGCTCACCCGGGGGACTCAGGGGCTCCTCTGGGGCCAACGTCCTGACTTTC CASSPGGLRGSSGANVLTF
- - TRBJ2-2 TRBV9 TGTGCCAGCGACTCAGGGGTCACCGGGGAGCTGTTTTTT CASDSGVTGELFF
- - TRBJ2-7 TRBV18 TGTGCCAGCTCACCTGACAGTTTTAGCTCCTACGAGCAGTACTTC CASSPDSFSSYEQYF
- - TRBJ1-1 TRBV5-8 TGTGCCAGCAGCGGGGGGTACCGACAGTCCGGAGCTTTCTTT CASSGGYRQSGAFF
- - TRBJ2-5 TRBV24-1 TGTGCCACCAGTGAGAAGACCCAGTACTTC CATSEKTQYF
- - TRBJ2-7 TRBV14 TGTGCCAGCAGCGTCGACAGGAGGTCCTACGAGCAGTACTTC CASSVDRRSYEQYF
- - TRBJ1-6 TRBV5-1 TGCGCCAGCAGCACCGGGCGAGAGAATTCACCCCTCCACTTT CASSTGRENSPLHF
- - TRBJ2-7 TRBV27 TGTGCCAGCAGTTTATCGCAGGGTCCCTACGAGCAGTACTTC CASSLSQGPYEQYF
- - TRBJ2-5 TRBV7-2 TGTGCCAGCAGCTTAGCAGGGAACCAAGAGACCCAGTACTTC CASSLAGNQETQYF
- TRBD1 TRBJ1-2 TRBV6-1 TGTGCCAGCAGTGAAGGAACCCGGACAGGGGTTTTATGGTATGGCTACACCTTC CASSEGTRTGVLWYGYTF
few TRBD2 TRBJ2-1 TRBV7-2 TGTGCCAGCAGCTTACTAGCGGGAGGGGGGGATGAGCAGTTCTTC CASSLLAGGGDEQFF
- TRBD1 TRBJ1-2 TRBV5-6 TGTGCCAGCAGCTTGGGACAGGGTTTTAGTTATGGCTACACCTTC CASSLGQGFSYGYTF
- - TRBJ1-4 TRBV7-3 TGTGCCAGCAGCGCAGGAGTTAATGAAAAACTGTTTTTT CASSAGVNEKLFF
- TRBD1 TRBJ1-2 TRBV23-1 TGCGCCAGCCGCCCGGGACAGGCCGGTTGTGGCTACACCTTC CASRPGQAGCGYTF
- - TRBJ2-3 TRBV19 TGTGCCACTATGGACTCCACAGATACGCAGTATTTT CATMDSTDTQYF
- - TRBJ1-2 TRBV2 TGTGCCAGCAGGGACGGCAGGGGCGGATCTAGGGGCTACACCTTC CASRDGRGGSRGYTF